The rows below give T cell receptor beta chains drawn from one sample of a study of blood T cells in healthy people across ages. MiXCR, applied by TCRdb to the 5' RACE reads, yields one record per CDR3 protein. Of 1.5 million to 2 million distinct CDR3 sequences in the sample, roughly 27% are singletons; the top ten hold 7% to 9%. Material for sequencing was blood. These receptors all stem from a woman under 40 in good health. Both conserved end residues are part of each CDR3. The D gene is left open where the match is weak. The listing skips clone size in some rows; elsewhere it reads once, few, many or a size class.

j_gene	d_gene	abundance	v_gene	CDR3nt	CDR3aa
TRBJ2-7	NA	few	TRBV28	TGTGCCAGCAGTGTAGCTTTAGGGCCGGGCGAGCAGTACTTC	CASSVALGPGEQYF
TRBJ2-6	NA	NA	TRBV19	TGTGCCAGTATGGCAGGGAGCTCTGGGGCCAACGTCCTGACTTTC	CASMAGSSGANVLTF
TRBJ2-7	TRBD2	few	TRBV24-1	TGTGCCCCCAGCCCCGGGAGGGGTAGCTCCTACGAGCAGTACTTC	CAPSPGRGSSYEQYF
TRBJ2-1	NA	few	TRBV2	TGTGCCAGTGAGAAGCGGGCCCCACCCTACAATGAGCAGTTCTTC	CASEKRAPPYNEQFF
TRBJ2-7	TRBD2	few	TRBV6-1	TGTGCCAGCACCCCTAGCGGGAGGACGACCTACGAGCAGTACTTC	CASTPSGRTTYEQYF
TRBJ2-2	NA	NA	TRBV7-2	TGTGCCAGCAGCTTAAGGGTTGGGGAGCTGTTTTTT	CASSLRVGELFF
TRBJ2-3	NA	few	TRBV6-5	TGTGCCAGCAGTTACTCTGGGCGGGGTGCGGCAGATACGCAGTATTTT	CASSYSGRGAADTQYF
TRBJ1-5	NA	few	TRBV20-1	TGCAGTGCTAGAGAGGATAATAGCAATCAGCCCCAGCATTTT	CSAREDNSNQPQHF
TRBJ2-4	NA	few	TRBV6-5	TGTGCCAGCAGTTATGGGCAGAATGTAGCCAAAAACATTCGGTACTTC	CASSYGQNVAKNIRYF
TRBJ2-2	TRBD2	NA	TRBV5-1	TGCGCCAGCAGCTTGGAGCTAGCGGGACCCACCGGGGAGCTGTTTTTT	CASSLELAGPTGELFF